Below are 10 T cell receptor beta chains sequenced from a single sample in a study of CD8 T cells in cerebrospinal fluid in Alzheimer's disease (TCRdb year 2020). Receptor amplification or capture employed 10x single-cell sequencing. The sequencing machine was a NextSeq 550. Based on TCRdb reprocessing of the reads, there is one entry per CDR3 protein sequence, and DNA is missing. The sample's records list some 1,200 distinct CDR3 sequences. The ten most abundant clones make up 8% to 9.5% of the sample. The sequenced material came from cerebrospinal fluid. Receptor source: a human donor with Alzheimer's disease.

This clonotype is called medium-sized based on its frequency. The gene calls are TRBV15 and TRBJ2-3; TCRdb lists TRBD1, though no DNA is available to test this call. Germline lookup yields CDR1 LNHNV and CDR2 YYDKDF (reference sequence). The CDR3 extends over 15 amino acids. CDR3: CATRPDRTRTDTQYF.

According to its frequency, this clonotype is large. This rearrangement joins TRBV9 to TRBJ2-7; TCRdb selects TRBD2, and the lack of DNA leaves this call unchecked. In germline, CDR1 is SGDLS, CDR2 YYNGEE. The length of the CDR3 is 16 residues. The CDR3 here is CASSPSSKGSPYEQYF.

Its frequency marks this clonotype as large. CDR3 amino acids: CASSPDTYYTEAFF. The rearrangement joins TRBV5-5 to TRBJ1-1; lacking DNA, the TRBD1 call made by TCRdb goes unchecked. Germline loops: CDR1 SGHKS, CDR2 YYEKEE (reference sequence). This CDR3 is 14 amino acids long.

Here the CDR3 reads CASSPKQIGNNEQFF. V gene TRBV19 combines with J gene TRBJ2-1. The CDR3 totals 15 residues. Per germline, CDR1 LNHDA and CDR2 SQIVND (reference sequence). The full variable domain, its missing parts supplied by reference TRBV19 and TRBJ2-1, is DGGITQSPKYLFRKEGQNVTLSCEQNLNHDAMYWYRQDPGQGLRLIYYSQIVNDFQKGDIAEGYSVSREKKESFPLTVTSAQKNPTAFYLCASSPKQIGNNEQFFGPGTRLTVL.

This clonotype is deemed large by its frequency. The J gene is TRBJ1-2, the V gene TRBV3-1. Germline V lookup: CDR1 LGHDT, CDR2 YNNKEL (reference sequence). This CDR3 has 13 amino acids. CDR3 loop: CASSDMTGYGYTF. The variable domain in full, completed from reference TRBV3-1 and TRBJ1-2, reads DTAVSQTPKYLVTQMGNDKSIKCEQNLGHDTMYWYKQDSKKFLKIMFSYNNKELIINETVPNRFSPKSPDKAHLNLHINSLELGDSAVYFCASSDMTGYGYTFGSGTRLTVV.

According to its frequency, this clonotype is medium-sized. The chain couples TRBV28 to TRBJ1-1; TCRdb's D gene call, TRBD1, goes unchecked for lack of DNA. The CDR3 has 12 residues. Germline V gene sequence: CDR1 MDHEN, CDR2 SYDVKM. This CDR3 is CASSFGGTEAFF.

This clonotype is medium-sized by frequency. J is TRBJ1-1 and V is TRBV2; the TCRdb D gene call, TRBD1, has no DNA to confirm it. Germline CDR1 and CDR2: SNHLY and FYNNEI. The length of the CDR3 is 13 residues. The CDR3: CASPPPGATEAFF.

In terms of frequency, this clonotype is medium-sized. This chain connects TRBV12-3 or TRBV12-4 to TRBJ1-1; TCRdb lists TRBD1, though no DNA is available to test this call. The CDR3 is 13 amino acids. The CDR3 sequence is CASSLQGNTEAFF.

Considering frequency, this clonotype is medium-sized. CDR3: CASSALAGVTDTQYF. V gene TRBV9 combines with J gene TRBJ2-3; the D gene TCRdb calls, TRBD2, cannot be checked with no DNA. This CDR3 spans 15 amino acids. Germline CDR1 and CDR2: SGDLS and YYNGEE.

This clonotype is deemed large by its frequency. The rearrangement uses TRBV5-1 and TRBJ2-1; TCRdb's D call, TRBD1, is unchecked because there is no DNA. CDR1 SGHRS and CDR2 YFSETQ come from the germline V gene. The CDR3 runs 14 residues. This chain's CDR3 is CASILAPPNNEQFF.